This section outlines one T cell receptor (beta chain) sequence together with its context. In germline, CDR1 is MNHEY, CDR2 SVGAGI. V lost 2 bases, J lost 5 bases, and 13 bases lay in between. The CDR3 covers 15 residues. In the original analysis: Estimation of nucleated cell counts relied on the amplification of reference gene primers. The assay was immunoSEQ multiplex PCR, and TCRdb's table has in-frame clones only and misses some. V and J calls and clone size are those listed in that table; D and trimming were worked out from the DNA. The repertoire holds 400,000 to 450,000 clones, with roughly 90% as singletons. This sample is part of a study of blood T cell repertoires in COVID-19. Study-wide context: PBMCs, B-cell-depleted T cells, or T cells provided the cDNA or gDNA that made up the material.

This receptor was identified in a woman aged 30 to 39 with active or convalescent COVID-19. The gene calls are TRBV6-5 and TRBJ1-5; D call uncertain. Sequenced sample: peripheral blood. CDR3 nucleotides: TGTGCCAGCAGTTACAAGGGCGGGCCCCATCAGCCCCAGCATTTT. It translates to CASSYKGGPHQPQHF.